The T cell receptor beta chain under discussion was sequenced for a study of OX40 agonist ivuxolimab in advanced cancers. Notes on the study in general: Antigen targets of the expanded peripheral T cells went undetermined.

Sequencing was performed with immunoSEQ multiplex PCR; in TCRdb, only in-frame clones are kept and a portion is missing. In the table there are tens of thousands of clones, 85% to 95% of which are singletons. Per the germline V gene, CDR1 is SGHRS and CDR2 is YFSETQ. The CDR3 contains 12 residues. Trimming left V 4 bases short and J 8 bases short, with 10 bases between. Note on this clone: Its antigen is not known.

This sequence joins TRBV5-1 and TRBJ2-1; D is uncertain. Specimen: CD4+ or CD8+ T cells sorted from blood, collected in a trial of the OX40 agonist ivuxolimab. This TCR was sampled from an adult with an advanced solid tumor such as melanoma, head and neck, liver or kidney cancer. The CDR3 DNA reads TGCGCCAGCAGCCCTCCCACCTATGAGCAGTTCTTC. Translated, it gives CASSPPTYEQFF.